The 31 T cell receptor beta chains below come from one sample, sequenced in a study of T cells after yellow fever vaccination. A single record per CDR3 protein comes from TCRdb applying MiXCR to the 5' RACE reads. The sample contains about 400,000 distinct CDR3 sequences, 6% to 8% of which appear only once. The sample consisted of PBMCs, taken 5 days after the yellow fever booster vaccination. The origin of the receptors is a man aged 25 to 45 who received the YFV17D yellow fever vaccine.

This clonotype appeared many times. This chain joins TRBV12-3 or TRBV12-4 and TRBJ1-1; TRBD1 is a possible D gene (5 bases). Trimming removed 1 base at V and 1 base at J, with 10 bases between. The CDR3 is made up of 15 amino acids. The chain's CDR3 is CASSLVGQGNTEAFF. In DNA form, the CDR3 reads TGTGCCAGCAGTTTAGTTGGGCAGGGGAACACTGAAGCTTTCTTT.

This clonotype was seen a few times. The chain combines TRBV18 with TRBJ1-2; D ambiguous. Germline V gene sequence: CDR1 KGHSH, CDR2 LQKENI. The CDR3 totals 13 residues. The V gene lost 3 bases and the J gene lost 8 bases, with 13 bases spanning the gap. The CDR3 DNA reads TGTGCCAGCTCACCCCCGGAAGGGAGCGGCTACACCTTC. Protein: CASSPPEGSGYTF.

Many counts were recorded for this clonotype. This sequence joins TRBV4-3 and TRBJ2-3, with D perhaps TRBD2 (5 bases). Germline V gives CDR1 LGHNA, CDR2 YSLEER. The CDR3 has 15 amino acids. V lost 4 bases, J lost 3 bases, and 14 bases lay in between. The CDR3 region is CASSRRYPGTDTQYF. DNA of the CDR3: TGCGCCAGCAGCCGCCGCTACCCGGGGACAGATACGCAGTATTTT.

The CDR3 spells CASSFGGAKREKLFF. The CDR3 DNA reads as TGTGCCAGCAGTTTCGGAGGGGCGAAGAGGGAAAAACTGTTTTTT. The chain joins TRBV12-3 or TRBV12-4 to TRBJ1-4, with D perhaps matching TRBD1 (5 bases). The CDR3 runs 15 residues. Trimming cost V 3 bases and J 8 bases, with 16 bases left between them.

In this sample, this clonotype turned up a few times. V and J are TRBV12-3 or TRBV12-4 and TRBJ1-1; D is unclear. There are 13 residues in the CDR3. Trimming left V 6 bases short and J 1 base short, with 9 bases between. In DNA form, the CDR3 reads TGTGCCAGCAGCCGCTCAGAGAACACTGAAGCTTTCTTT. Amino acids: CASSRSENTEAFF.

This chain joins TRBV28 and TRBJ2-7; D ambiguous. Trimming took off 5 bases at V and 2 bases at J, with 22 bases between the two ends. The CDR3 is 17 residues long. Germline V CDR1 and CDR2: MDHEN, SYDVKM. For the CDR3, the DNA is TGTGCCAGCAGTGGGCCTCGTTCGAGACTCCCAACCTACGAGCAGTACTTC. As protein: CASSGPRSRLPTYEQYF.

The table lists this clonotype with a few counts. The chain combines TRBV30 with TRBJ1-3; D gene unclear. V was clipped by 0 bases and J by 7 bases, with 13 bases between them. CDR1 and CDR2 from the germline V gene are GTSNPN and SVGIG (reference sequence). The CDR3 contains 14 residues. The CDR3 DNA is TGTGCCTGGAGTGTCGGCAGCAACCTGAACACCATATATTTT. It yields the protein CAWSVGSNLNTIYF.

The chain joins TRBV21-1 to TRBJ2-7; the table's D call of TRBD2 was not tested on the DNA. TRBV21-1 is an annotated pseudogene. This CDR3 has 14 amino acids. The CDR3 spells CASSNGGRAGEQYF. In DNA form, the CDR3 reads TGTGCCAGCAGCAATGGTGGGAGGGCCGGGGAGCAGTACTTC.

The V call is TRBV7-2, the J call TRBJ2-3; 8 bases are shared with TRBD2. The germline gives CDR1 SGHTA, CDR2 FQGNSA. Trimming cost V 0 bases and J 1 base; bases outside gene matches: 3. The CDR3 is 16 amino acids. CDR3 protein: CASSLARAGGTDTQYF. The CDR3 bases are TGTGCCAGCAGCTTAGCGCGAGCGGGAGGCACAGATACGCAGTATTTT.

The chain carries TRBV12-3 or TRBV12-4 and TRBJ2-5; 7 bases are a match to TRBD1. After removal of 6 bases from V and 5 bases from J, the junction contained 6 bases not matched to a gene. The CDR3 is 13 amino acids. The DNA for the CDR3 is TGTGCCAGCAGGGAGACAGGGCTGGAGACCCAGTACTTC. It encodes CASRETGLETQYF.

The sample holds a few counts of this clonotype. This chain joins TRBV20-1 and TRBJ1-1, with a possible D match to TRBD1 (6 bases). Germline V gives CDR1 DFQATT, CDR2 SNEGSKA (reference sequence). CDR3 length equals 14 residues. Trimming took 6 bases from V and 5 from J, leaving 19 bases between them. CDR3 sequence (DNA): TGCAGTGCCCCAGCTGCGGGGGCGCGAACTGAAGCTTTCTTT. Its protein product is CSAPAAGARTEAFF.

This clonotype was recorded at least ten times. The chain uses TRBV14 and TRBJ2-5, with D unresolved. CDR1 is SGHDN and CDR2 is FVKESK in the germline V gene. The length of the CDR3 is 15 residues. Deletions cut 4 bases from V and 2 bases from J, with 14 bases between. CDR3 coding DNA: TGTGCCAGCAGCCTACCGTTCTTTAGTCAAGAGACCCAGTACTTC. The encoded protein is CASSLPFFSQETQYF.

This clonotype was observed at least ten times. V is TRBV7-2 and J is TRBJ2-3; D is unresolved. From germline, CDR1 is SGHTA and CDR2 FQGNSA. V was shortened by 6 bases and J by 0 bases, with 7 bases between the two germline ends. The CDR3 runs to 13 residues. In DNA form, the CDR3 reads TGTGCCAGCAGATTCCCTAGCACAGATACGCAGTATTTT. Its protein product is CASRFPSTDTQYF.

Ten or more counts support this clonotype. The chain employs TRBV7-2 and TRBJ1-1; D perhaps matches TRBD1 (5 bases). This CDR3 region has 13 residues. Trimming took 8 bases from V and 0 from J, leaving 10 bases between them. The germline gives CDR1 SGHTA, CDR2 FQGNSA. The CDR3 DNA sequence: TGTGCCAGCCGCGAGGGGATGAACACTGAAGCTTTCTTT. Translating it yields CASREGMNTEAFF.

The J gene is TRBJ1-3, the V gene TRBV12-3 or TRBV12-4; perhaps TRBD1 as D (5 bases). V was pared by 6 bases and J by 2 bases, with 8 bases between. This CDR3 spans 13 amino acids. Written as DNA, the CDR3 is TGTGCCAGCAGCGGGACGGCTGGAAACACCATATATTTT. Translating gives CASSGTAGNTIYF.

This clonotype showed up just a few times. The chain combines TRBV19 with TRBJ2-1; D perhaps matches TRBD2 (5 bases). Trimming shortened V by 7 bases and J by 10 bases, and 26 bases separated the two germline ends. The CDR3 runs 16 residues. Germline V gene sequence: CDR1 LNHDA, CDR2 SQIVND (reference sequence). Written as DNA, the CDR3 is TGTGCCAGTATCCCCGCACGGGCGGGTTACCCCGGGGAGCAGTTCTTC. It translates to CASIPARAGYPGEQFF.

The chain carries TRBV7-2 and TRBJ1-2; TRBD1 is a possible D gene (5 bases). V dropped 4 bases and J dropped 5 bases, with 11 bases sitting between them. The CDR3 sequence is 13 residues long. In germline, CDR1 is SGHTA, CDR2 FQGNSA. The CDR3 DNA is TGTGCCAGCAGCTCCTCCGGGGGTTATGGCTACACCTTC. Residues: CASSSSGGYGYTF.

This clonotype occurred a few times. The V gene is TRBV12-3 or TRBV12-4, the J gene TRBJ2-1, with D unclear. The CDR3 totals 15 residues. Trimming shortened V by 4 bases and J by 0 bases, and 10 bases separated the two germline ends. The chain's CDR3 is CASSSVQDSYNEQFF. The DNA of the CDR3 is TGTGCCAGCAGTTCTGTCCAGGACTCCTACAATGAGCAGTTCTTC.

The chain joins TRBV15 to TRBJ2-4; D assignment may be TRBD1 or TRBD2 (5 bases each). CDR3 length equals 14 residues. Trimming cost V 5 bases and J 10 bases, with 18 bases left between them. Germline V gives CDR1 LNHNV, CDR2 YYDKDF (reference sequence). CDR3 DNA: TGTGCCACCAGCCACGGGACGAAACGCAAGATTCAGTACTTC. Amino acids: CATSHGTKRKIQYF.

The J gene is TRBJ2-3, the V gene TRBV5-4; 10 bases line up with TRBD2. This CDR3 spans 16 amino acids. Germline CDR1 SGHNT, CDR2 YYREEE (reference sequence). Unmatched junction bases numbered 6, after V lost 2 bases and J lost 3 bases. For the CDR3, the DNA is TGTGCCAGCAGCTTCCCTAGCGGGAGTGGGACAGATACGCAGTATTTT. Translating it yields CASSFPSGSGTDTQYF.

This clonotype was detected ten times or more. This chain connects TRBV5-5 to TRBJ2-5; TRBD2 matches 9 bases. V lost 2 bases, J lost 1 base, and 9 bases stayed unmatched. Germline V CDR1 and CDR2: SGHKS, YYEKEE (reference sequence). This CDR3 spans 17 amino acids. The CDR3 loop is CASSFSALAGSQETQYF. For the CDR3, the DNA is TGTGCCAGCAGCTTCTCGGCACTAGCGGGCTCCCAAGAGACCCAGTACTTC.

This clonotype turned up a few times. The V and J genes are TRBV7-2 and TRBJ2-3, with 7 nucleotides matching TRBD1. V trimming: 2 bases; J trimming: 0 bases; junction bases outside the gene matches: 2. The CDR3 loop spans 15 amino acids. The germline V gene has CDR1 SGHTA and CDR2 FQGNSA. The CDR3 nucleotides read TGTGCCAGCAGCTTACACAGGGGAAGCACAGATACGCAGTATTTT. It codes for CASSLHRGSTDTQYF.

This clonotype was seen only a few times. The CDR3, as DNA: TGTGCCAGCAGCGGGGACATGAGGGACACTGAAGCTTTCTTT. Its translation is CASSGDMRDTEAFF. The V gene is TRBV5-4, the J gene TRBJ1-1; maybe TRBD1 (6 bases). This CDR3 has 14 residues. V was shortened by 4 bases and J by 3 bases, with 13 bases between the two germline ends. CDR1 SGHNT and CDR2 YYREEE come from the germline V gene (reference sequence).

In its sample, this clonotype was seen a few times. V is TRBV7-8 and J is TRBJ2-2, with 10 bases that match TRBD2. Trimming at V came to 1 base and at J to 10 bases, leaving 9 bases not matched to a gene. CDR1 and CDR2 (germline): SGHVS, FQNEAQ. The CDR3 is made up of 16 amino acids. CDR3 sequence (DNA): TGTGCCAGCAGCTTAGGGACTAGCGGACTTGTCCTGGAGCTGTTTTTT. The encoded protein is CASSLGTSGLVLELFF.

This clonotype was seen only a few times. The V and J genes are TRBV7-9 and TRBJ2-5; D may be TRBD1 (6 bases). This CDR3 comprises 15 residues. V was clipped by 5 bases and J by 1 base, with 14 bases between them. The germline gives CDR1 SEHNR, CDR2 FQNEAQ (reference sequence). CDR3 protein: CASSKQGGLQETQYF. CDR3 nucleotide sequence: TGTGCCAGCAGCAAACAGGGTGGGCTCCAAGAGACCCAGTACTTC.

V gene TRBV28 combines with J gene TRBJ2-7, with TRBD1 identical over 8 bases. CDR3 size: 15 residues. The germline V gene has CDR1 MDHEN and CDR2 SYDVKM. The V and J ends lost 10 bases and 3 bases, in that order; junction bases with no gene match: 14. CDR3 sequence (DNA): TGTGCCATCGCGTCAACCGGGACAGGTAACTACGAGCAGTACTTC. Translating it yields CAIASTGTGNYEQYF. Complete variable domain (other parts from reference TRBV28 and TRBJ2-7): DVKVTQSSRYLVKRTGEKVFLECVQDMDHENMFWYRQDPGLGLRLIYFSYDVKMKEKGDIPEGYSVSREKKERFSLILESASTNQTSMYLCAIASTGTGNYEQYFGPGTRLTVT.

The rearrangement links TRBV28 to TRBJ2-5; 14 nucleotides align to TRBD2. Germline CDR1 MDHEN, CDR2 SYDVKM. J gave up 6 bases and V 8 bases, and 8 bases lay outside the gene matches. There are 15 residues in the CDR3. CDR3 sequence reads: CASGLGLAGVQTQYF. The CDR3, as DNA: TGTGCCAGCGGCCTGGGACTAGCGGGAGTACAGACCCAGTACTTC.

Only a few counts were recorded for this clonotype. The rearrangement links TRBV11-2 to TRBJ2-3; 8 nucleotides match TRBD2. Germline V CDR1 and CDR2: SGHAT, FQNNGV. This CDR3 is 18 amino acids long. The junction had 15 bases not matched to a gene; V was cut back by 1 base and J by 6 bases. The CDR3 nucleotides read TGTGCCAGCAGCTTAGTATTAATGAGGGCGGGAGGTTCCGATACGCAGTATTTT. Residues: CASSLVLMRAGGSDTQYF.

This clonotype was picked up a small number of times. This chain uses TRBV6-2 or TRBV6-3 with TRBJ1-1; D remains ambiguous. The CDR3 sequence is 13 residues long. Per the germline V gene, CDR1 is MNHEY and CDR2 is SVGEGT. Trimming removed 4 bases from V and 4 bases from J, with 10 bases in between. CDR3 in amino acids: CASSLAGLTEAFF. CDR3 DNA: TGTGCCAGCAGTTTGGCCGGTCTCACTGAAGCTTTCTTT.

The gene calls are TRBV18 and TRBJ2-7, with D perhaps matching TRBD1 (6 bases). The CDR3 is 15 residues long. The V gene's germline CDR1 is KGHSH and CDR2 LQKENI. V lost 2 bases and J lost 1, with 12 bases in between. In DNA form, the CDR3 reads TGTGCCAGCTCACCAAGACAGGCCGGTTCCTACGAGCAGTACTTC. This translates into CASSPRQAGSYEQYF.

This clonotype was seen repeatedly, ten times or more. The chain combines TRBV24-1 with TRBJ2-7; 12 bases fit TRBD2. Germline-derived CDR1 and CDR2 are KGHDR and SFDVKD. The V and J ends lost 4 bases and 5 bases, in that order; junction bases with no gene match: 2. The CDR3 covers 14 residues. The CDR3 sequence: CATSDRLAGDEQYF. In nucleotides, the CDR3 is TGTGCCACCAGTGACAGACTAGCGGGGGACGAGCAGTACTTC.